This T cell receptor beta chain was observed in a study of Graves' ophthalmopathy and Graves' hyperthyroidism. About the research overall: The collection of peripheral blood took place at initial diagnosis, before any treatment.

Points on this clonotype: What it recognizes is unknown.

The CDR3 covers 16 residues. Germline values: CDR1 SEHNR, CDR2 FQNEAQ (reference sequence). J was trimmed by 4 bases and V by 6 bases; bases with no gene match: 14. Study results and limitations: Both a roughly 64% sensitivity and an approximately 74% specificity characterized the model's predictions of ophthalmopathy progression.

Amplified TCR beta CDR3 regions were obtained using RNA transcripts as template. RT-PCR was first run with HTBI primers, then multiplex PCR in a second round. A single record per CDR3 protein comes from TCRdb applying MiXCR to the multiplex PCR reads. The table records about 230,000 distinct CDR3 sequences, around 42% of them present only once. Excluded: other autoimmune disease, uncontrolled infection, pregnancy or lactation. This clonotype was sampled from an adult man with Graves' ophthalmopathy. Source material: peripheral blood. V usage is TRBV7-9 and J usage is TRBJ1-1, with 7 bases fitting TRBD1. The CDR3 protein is CASSLHPGGEATEAFF. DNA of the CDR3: TGTGCCAGCAGTTTACACCCAGGGGGTGAGGCCACTGAAGCTTTCTTT.